This T cell receptor (beta chain) was sequenced in a study of identical twins. The germline CDR1 and CDR2 sequences are MNHEY and SVGAGI. This CDR3 has 16 residues. Trimming took off 2 bases at V and 0 bases at J, with 13 bases between the two ends. This clonotype was counted between two and nine times. TCRdb used MiXCR to reprocess the 5' RACE reads, holding one entry per CDR3 protein. Here the sample spans 430,000 or so distinct CDR3 sequences, approximately 24% being singletons. These data also featured in a second study, about T cells expressing NK-cell markers.

The chain links TRBV6-5 to TRBJ1-1, with a possible D match to TRBD1 (6 bases). Sequenced input: CD4+ T cells sorted from blood. The receptor was isolated from a young woman in good health. The CDR3 is CASSYPKQGMNTEAFF. The CDR3 DNA reads as TGTGCCAGCAGTTACCCGAAACAGGGCATGAACACTGAAGCTTTCTTT.